This T cell receptor (beta chain) comes out of a study of blood T cell repertoires in COVID-19 (dated by TCRdb to 2018 to 2021). Looking at the study overall: Samples covering the acute and convalescent phases of COVID-19 were provided by collaborators in the United States, Italy and Spain. The prospective study material was composed of cDNA or gDNA derived from T cells, B-cell-depleted T cells, or PBMCs. Deeply sampled blood TCRbeta repertoires from subjects exposed to, actively infected with, or recovered from COVID-19 were included in the dataset. The repertoires were released in a freely available public database meant as a resource for research on the immune response to SARS-CoV-2. The samples were drawn from the first 160 participants of the ongoing ImmuneRACE study and from 1,200 or so subjects provided by 6 global collaborators. A de-identified subject ID, COVID-19 status, age in years and sex were almost always included in the sample metadata. Where available, HLA class I and class II types were obtained from metadata supplied by the sample provider rather than from assay-based typing.

Overall study results and their limits: The quantity of clinical and demographic metadata differed by source and by participant and was supplied without curation.

TCRbeta CDR3 regions were amplified from genomic DNA using the immunoSEQ Assay, a bias-controlled multiplex PCR. Per the source publication's procedure: The number of nucleated cells in each sample was estimated from the amplification of reference gene primers within the assay. To quantify the absolute abundance of each unique TCRbeta CDR3 rearrangement, sequence reads were collapsed and filtered. For each sample, productive Simpson clonality was calculated by taking the square root of Simpson's diversity index across productive rearrangements. The table comes from immuneACCESS by way of TCRdb, which keeps in-frame sequences with V and J called. Part of the clones is missing from these tables; in studies checked, under half for an unresolved V gene and the rest for unknown reasons. V, J and clone size are those of that table, while D and trimming were read from the DNA. The sample table holds hundreds of thousands of clones, of which around nine tenths were seen once. Around 4% of the sample belongs to the ten largest clones.

This clone has only a few counts. Its binding antigen is unknown. Base qualities are not recorded, but no much larger clone differs from it by a single base. Participants in the prospective study were aged roughly 18 to 89 years, lived in 20 to 25 United States geographic areas, and enrolled through a virtual design. Cohort assignment in the prospective study relied on participant-reported clinical history from a screening survey and a study questionnaire. Exposed participants had been in contact with someone with a PCR-confirmed or clinician-diagnosed COVID-19 case within 2 weeks of study entry. In the prospective study, mobile phlebotomists collected whole blood, serum and a nasopharyngeal or oropharyngeal swab from each participant. Additional blood draws and questionnaires over a roughly two-month period could optionally be provided by prospective study participants. Prospective study blood samples were shipped either frozen or at room temperature before DNA extraction.

This receptor was taken from a woman under 40 who had been exposed to COVID-19. The sample consisted of PBMCs or T cells enriched from blood (not recorded which).

The bases are TGTGCCAGCAGCCAAGGTGCGAGCGGCGGAGAGACCCAGTACTTC. The resulting protein is CASSQGASGGETQYF. Rearrangement joined TRBV14 to TRBJ2-5; the D gene is perhaps TRBD2, from 5 matching bases. The CDR3 numbers 15 residues from cysteine through phenylalanine. The DNA shown is the 45-base CDR3, in frame from base 1. CDR1 and CDR2 were assigned from the germline V gene as SGHDN and FVKESK. The V end loses 1 base and the J end loses 4 bases, and a stretch of 13 bases separates them.